A single sample is the source of the 14 T cell receptor beta chains below, sequenced in a study of T cell responses to AZD1222 COVID-19 vaccine. The method was immunoSEQ multiplex PCR; TCRdb's version includes in-frame clones alone and lacks a portion of them. The profile shows fewer than 85,000 clones, around 88% of them singletons. The starting material was peripheral blood, obtained on day 0 of AZD1222 vaccination. The receptors here all came from an adult in good health.

The V call is TRBV23-1, the J call TRBJ2-5; 9 nucleotides agree with TRBD1. TRBV23-1 is sorted into the ORF group, with uncertain function. Trimming cost V 6 bases and J 5 bases; bases outside gene matches: 16. This CDR3 has 17 amino acids. The CDR3 bases are TGCGCCAGCAGACCGGGACAGGGACACGATCGAGACGAGACCCAGTACTTC. It translates to CASRPGQGHDRDETQYF.

This chain connects TRBV5-1 to TRBJ2-1; TRBD2 matches at 8 bases. V dropped 2 bases and J dropped 1; count of bases not matched to a gene: 2. Germline-derived CDR1 and CDR2 are SGHRS and YFSETQ. This CDR3 contains 15 residues. The CDR3 reads CASSFGGASYNEQFF. CDR3 sequence (DNA): TGCGCCAGCAGCTTCGGGGGGGCATCCTACAATGAGCAGTTCTTC.

V usage is TRBV27 and J usage is TRBJ1-2, with 9 bases fitting TRBD1. The germline CDR1 and CDR2 sequences are MNHEY and SMNVEV (reference sequence). The CDR3 consists of 12 residues. With 6 bases clipped from V and 12 bases from J, the junction kept 8 bases outside the gene matches. This chain's CDR3 is CASRQPTGGDTF. CDR3 DNA sequence: TGTGCCAGCAGGCAGCCGACAGGGGGTGACACCTTC.

The chain employs TRBV4-1 and TRBJ2-1; TRBD2 might be the D (6 bases). Germline V gene data show CDR1 as MGHRA and CDR2 as YSYEKL. CDR3 length equals 14 residues. With 4 bases removed from V and 6 bases from J, the gap between germline ends came to 13 bases. CDR3 in DNA: TGCGCCAGCAGCCGGAAGACTAGTGGCAATGAGCAGTTCTTC. Translated: CASSRKTSGNEQFF.

This clone was recorded only once. The chain recombines TRBV2 with TRBJ1-1; weak D call: TRBD1 (6 bases). This CDR3 has 13 amino acids. CDR1 is SNHLY and CDR2 is FYNNEI in the germline V gene. Between the trimmed V and J ends, which lost 5 bases and 2 bases, there was a span of 9 bases. The CDR3 loop reads CASSQDRNTEAFF. CDR3 DNA sequence: TGTGCCAGCAGTCAGGACAGAAACACTGAAGCTTTCTTT. The whole variable domain, remainder taken from reference TRBV2 and TRBJ1-1, is EPEVTQTPSHQVTQMGQEVILRCVPISNHLYFYWYRQILGQKVEFLVSFYNNEISEKSEIFDDQFSVERPDGSNFTLKIRSTKLEDSAMYFCASSQDRNTEAFFGQGTRLTVV.

In this sample, this clone turned up a few times. This chain connects TRBV6-4 to TRBJ2-2; the D is unclear. Trimming removed 5 bases at V and 1 base at J, with 5 bases between. Germline V gene data show CDR1 as MRHNA and CDR2 as SNTAGT. CDR3 length: 13 residues. CDR3 region: CASSPGNTGELFF. In DNA form, the CDR3 reads TGTGCCAGCAGTCCAGGGAACACCGGGGAGCTGTTTTTT.

The chain couples TRBV6-6 to TRBJ2-5; no firm D call. V lost 2 bases and J lost 0, with 7 bases in between. Germline lookup yields CDR1 MNHNY and CDR2 SVGAGI (reference sequence). The CDR3 has 14 residues. The CDR3 region is CASSYNMYQETQYF. In DNA form, the CDR3 reads TGTGCCAGCAGTTACAACATGTACCAAGAGACCCAGTACTTC.

V gene TRBV7-3 combines with J gene TRBJ2-2; D not resolved. This CDR3 comprises 16 residues. Germline lookup yields CDR1 SGHTA and CDR2 FQGTGA. Trimming took 2 bases from V and 3 from J, leaving 13 bases between them. The CDR3 region is CASSLGQVSDTGELFF. CDR3 bases: TGTGCCAGCAGCTTAGGGCAAGTTAGTGACACCGGGGAGCTGTTTTTT. The whole variable domain, filled in from reference TRBV7-3 and TRBJ2-2, reads GAGVSQTPSNKVTEKGKYVELRCDPISGHTALYWYRQSLGQGPEFLIYFQGTGAADDSGLPNDRFFAVRPEGSVSTLKIQRTERGDSAVYLCASSLGQVSDTGELFFGEGSRLTVL.

The chain couples TRBV6-1 to TRBJ2-7, with a weak D call TRBD1 (6 bases). V shed 1 base and J shed 1 base, with 8 bases lying between them. CDR3 size: 14 residues. Germline values: CDR1 MNHNS, CDR2 SASEGT. The CDR3 spells CASSEEQGSYEQYF. CDR3 DNA sequence: TGTGCCAGCAGTGAAGAACAGGGTTCCTACGAGCAGTACTTC.

The rearrangement joins TRBV12-3 or TRBV12-4 to TRBJ2-2; D may match TRBD1 or TRBD2 (5 bases each). The CDR3 runs 11 residues. The V gene lost 11 bases and the J gene lost 6 bases, with 10 bases spanning the gap. CDR3 residues: CAGRGAGELFF. CDR3 nucleotides: TGTGCCGGGAGAGGGGCCGGGGAGCTGTTTTTT.

This chain links TRBV27 with TRBJ2-7; 11 positions match TRBD2. V lost 4 bases and J lost 4; bases outside the gene matches: 3. Germline loops: CDR1 MNHEY, CDR2 SMNVEV (reference sequence). The CDR3 consists of 14 residues. The CDR3: CASSSTSGRYEQYF. The CDR3 DNA is TGTGCCAGCAGTTCAACTAGCGGGAGATACGAGCAGTACTTC.

The CDR3 is CASRQNTDTQYF. CDR3 sequence (DNA): TGTGCCAGCAGGCAAAACACAGATACGCAGTATTTT. The gene calls are TRBV27 and TRBJ2-3; the D is unclear. The CDR3 runs 12 residues. V was cut by 6 bases and J by 2 bases, with 6 bases left in between. Per the germline V gene, CDR1 is MNHEY and CDR2 is SMNVEV (reference sequence).

The chain carries TRBV11-2 and TRBJ2-2; the match to TRBD2 covers 9 bases. After removal of 0 bases from V and 3 bases from J, the junction contained 5 bases not matched to a gene. The CDR3 extends over 17 amino acids. Looked up from germline, CDR1 is SGHAT and CDR2 is FQNNGV. The CDR3 region has the DNA TGTGCCAGCAGCTTAGAAGCGGGAGGAGGGGACACCGGGGAGCTGTTTTTT. It codes for CASSLEAGGGDTGELFF.

The chain links TRBV24-1 to TRBJ1-2; D remains unclear. This CDR3 has 14 residues. The germline V gene encodes CDR1 KGHDR and CDR2 SFDVKD. Trimming shortened V by 2 bases and J by 6 bases, and 12 bases separated the two germline ends. This CDR3 reads CATSDWFTSHGYTF. The CDR3 DNA is TGTGCCACCAGTGATTGGTTCACAAGCCATGGCTACACCTTC.